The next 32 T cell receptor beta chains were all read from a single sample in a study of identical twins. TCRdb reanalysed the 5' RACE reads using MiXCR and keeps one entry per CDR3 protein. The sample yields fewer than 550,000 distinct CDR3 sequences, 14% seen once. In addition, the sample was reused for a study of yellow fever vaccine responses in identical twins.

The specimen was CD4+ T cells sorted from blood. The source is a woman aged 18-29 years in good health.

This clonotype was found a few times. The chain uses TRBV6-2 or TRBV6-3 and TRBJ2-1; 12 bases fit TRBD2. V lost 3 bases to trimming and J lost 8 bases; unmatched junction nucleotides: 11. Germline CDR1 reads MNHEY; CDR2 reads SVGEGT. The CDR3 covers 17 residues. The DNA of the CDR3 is TGTGCCAGCAGTTATTTCCCTAGCGGGGGGGCCGTGTATGAGCAGTTCTTC. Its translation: CASSYFPSGGAVYEQFF.

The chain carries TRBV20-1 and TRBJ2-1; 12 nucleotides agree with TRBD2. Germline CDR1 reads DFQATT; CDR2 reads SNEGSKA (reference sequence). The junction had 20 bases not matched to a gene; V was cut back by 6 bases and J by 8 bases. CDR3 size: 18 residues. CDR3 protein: CSAPLATSGGILFDEQFF. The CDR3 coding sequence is TGCAGTGCCCCTTTGGCGACTAGCGGGGGTATTCTATTCGATGAGCAGTTCTTC.

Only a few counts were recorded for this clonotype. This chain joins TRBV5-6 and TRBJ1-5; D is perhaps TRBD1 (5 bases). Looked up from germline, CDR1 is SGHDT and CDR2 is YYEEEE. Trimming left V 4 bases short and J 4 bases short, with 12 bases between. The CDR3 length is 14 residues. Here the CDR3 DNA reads TGTGCCAGCAGCACGGGACGCCGAAATCAGCCCCAGCATTTT. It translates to CASSTGRRNQPQHF.

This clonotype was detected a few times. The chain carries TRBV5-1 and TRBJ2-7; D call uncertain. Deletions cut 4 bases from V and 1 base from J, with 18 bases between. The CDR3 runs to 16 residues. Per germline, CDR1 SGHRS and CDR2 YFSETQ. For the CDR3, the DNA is TGCGCCAGCAGCGTAGAACCAATGGACCGATCCTACGAGCAGTACTTC. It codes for CASSVEPMDRSYEQYF.

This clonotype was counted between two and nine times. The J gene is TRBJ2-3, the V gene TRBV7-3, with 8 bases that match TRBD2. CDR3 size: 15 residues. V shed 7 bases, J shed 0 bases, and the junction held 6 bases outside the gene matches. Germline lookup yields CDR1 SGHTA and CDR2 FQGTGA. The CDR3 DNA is TGTGCCAGCAAACGGGAGGGAAAGAGCACAGATACGCAGTATTTT. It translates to CASKREGKSTDTQYF.

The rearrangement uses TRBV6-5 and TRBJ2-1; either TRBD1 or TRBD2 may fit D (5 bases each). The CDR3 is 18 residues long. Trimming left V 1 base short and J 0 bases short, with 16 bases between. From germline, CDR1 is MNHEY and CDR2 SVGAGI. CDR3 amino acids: CASSYYRDPGSSYNEQFF. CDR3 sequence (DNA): TGTGCCAGCAGTTACTATAGGGACCCGGGGAGCTCCTACAATGAGCAGTTCTTC.

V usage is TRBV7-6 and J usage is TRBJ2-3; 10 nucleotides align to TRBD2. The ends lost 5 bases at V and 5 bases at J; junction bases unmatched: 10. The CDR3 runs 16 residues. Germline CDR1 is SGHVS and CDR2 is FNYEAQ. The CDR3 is CASSIVAGGGVDTQYF. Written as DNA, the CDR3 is TGTGCCAGCAGCATAGTAGCGGGGGGCGGTGTAGATACGCAGTATTTT.

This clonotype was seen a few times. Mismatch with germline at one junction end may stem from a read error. The chain's CDR3 is CASRPGASHQPQHF. CDR3 nucleotides: TGTGCCAGCAGGCCAGGAGCTAGCCATCAGCCCCAGCATTTT. V and J are TRBV12-3 or TRBV12-4 and TRBJ1-5; D ambiguous. This CDR3 is built from 14 residues.

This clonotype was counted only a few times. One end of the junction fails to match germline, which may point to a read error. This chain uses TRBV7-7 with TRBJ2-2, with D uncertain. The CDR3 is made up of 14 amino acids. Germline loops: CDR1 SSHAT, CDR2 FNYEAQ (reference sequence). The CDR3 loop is CASSPDGPAGELFF. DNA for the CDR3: TGTGCTAGCAGCCCCGATGGACCGGCCGGGGAGCTGTTTTTT.

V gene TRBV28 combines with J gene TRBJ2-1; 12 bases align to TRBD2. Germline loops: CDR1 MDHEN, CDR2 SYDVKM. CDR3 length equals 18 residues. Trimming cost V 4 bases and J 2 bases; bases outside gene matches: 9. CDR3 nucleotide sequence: TGTGCCAGCAGTTCCCCTAGCGGGAGGGTGACCCCCTACAATGAGCAGTTCTTC. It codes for CASSSPSGRVTPYNEQFF. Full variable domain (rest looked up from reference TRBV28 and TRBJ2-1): DVKVTQSSRYLVKRTGEKVFLECVQDMDHENMFWYRQDPGLGLRLIYFSYDVKMKEKGDIPEGYSVSREKKERFSLILESASTNQTSMYLCASSSPSGRVTPYNEQFFGPGTRLTVL.

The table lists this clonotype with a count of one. The CDR3 sequence: CASIGDRGFYEQFF. In DNA form, the CDR3 reads TGTGCCAGCATCGGGGACAGGGGGTTTTATGAGCAGTTCTTC. This chain joins TRBV6-2 or TRBV6-3 and TRBJ2-1, with TRBD1 identical over 11 bases. This CDR3 has 14 amino acids. V was clipped by 7 bases and J by 8 bases; unmatched bases: 7. From germline, CDR1 is MNHEY and CDR2 SVGEGT.

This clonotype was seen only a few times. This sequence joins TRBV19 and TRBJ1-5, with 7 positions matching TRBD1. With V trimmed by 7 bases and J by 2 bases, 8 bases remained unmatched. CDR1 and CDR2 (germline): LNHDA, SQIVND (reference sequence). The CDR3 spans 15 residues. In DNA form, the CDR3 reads TGTGCCAGTAACAGACAGGGCATTGGCAATCAGCCCCAGCATTTT. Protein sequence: CASNRQGIGNQPQHF.

The CDR3 DNA sequence: TGTGCCAGCAGTTCCCTTGGACAGGCAGCAGCCTACGAGCAGTACTTC. This gives the protein CASSSLGQAAAYEQYF. The genes are TRBV6-5 and TRBJ2-7; 7 bases map to TRBD1. Germline lookup yields CDR1 MNHEY and CDR2 SVGAGI. The CDR3 consists of 16 residues. V was clipped by 4 bases and J by 2 bases; unmatched bases: 11.

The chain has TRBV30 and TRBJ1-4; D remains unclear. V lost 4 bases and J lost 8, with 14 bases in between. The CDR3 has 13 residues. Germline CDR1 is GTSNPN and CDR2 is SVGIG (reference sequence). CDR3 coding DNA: TGTGCCTGGAATTGGGGATATCGGGAAAAACTGTTTTTT. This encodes CAWNWGYREKLFF.

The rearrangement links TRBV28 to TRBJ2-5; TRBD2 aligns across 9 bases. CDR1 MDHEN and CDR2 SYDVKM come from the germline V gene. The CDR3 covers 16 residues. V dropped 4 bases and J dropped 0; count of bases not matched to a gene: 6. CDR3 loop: CASSSGTSSYQETQYF. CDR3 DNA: TGTGCCAGCAGTTCTGGGACTAGCAGTTACCAAGAGACCCAGTACTTC. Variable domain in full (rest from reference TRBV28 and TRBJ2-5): DVKVTQSSRYLVKRTGEKVFLECVQDMDHENMFWYRQDPGLGLRLIYFSYDVKMKEKGDIPEGYSVSREKKERFSLILESASTNQTSMYLCASSSGTSSYQETQYFGPGTRLLVL.

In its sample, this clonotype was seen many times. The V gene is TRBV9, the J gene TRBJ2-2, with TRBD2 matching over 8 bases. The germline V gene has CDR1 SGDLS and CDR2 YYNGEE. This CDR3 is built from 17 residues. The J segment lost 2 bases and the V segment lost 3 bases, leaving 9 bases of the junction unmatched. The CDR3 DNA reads TGTGCCAGCAGCGGCCCAAGCGGGGGAAGAAACACCGGGGAGCTGTTTTTT. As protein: CASSGPSGGRNTGELFF.

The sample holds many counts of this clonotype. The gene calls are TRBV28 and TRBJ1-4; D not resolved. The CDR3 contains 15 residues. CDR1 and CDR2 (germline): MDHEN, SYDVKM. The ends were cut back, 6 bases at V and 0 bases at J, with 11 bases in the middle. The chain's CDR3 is CASSVEVPTNEKLFF. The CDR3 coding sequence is TGTGCCAGCAGCGTCGAGGTACCAACTAATGAAAAACTGTTTTTT.

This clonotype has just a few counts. The CDR3 sequence is CAGSRGGREEQFF. The DNA for the CDR3 is TGTGCCGGCTCCCGCGGCGGGAGGGAAGAGCAGTTCTTC. V is TRBV6-2 or TRBV6-3 and J is TRBJ2-1; 9 bases are a match to TRBD2. The V gene end was trimmed by 11 bases and the J gene end by 10 bases; junction bases not matched to a gene: 12. CDR3 length: 13 amino acids. Germline CDR1 and CDR2: MNHEY and SVGEGT.

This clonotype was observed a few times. The CDR3 bases are TGTGCCAGCAGTTACCGCTCCGGGGAGCTGTTTTTT. Its protein product is CASSYRSGELFF. The chain combines TRBV6-5 with TRBJ2-2; D is undetermined. Germline CDR1 reads MNHEY; CDR2 reads SVGAGI. The CDR3 contains 12 residues. Trimming stripped 2 bases from V and 6 bases from J, with 4 bases between.

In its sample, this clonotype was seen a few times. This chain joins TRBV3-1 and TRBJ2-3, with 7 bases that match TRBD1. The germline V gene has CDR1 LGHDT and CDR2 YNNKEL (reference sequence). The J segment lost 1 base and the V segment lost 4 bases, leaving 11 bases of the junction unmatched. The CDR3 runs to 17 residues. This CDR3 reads CASSRSTGVGGTDTQYF. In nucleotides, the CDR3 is TGTGCCAGCAGCCGTTCAACAGGGGTCGGGGGCACAGATACGCAGTATTTT.

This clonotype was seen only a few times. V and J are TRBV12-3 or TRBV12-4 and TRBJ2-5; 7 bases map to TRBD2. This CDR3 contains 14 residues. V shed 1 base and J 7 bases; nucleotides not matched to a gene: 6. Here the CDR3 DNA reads TGTGCCAGCAGTTTAGGGGGGGGGGTAGGGACCCAGTACTTC. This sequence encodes CASSLGGGVGTQYF.

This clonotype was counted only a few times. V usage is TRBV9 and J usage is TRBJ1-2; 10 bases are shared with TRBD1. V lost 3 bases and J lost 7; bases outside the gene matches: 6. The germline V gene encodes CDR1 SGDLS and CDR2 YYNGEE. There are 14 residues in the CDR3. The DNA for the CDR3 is TGTGCCAGCAGCGGACAGGGGGCGCGCGGTGGCTACACCTTC. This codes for CASSGQGARGGYTF.

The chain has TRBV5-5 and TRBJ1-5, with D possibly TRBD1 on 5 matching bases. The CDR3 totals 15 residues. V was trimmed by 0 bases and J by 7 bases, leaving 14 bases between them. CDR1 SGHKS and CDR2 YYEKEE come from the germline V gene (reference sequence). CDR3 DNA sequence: TGTGCCAGCAGCTTGGTAGGCCAGGGAGGACAGCCCCAGCATTTT. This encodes CASSLVGQGGQPQHF. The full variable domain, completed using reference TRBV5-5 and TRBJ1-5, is DAGVTQSPTHLIKTRGQQVTLRCSPISGHKSVSWYQQVLGQGPQFIFQYYEKEERGRGNFPDRFSARQFPNYSSELNVNALLLGDSALYLCASSLVGQGGQPQHFGDGTRLSIL.

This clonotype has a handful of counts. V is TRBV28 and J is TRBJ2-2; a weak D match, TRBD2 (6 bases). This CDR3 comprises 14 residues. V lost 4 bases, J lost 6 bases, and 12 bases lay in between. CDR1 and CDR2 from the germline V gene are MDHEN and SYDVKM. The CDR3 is CASSSRDFAGELFF. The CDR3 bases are TGTGCCAGCAGTTCCCGGGACTTTGCCGGGGAGCTGTTTTTT.

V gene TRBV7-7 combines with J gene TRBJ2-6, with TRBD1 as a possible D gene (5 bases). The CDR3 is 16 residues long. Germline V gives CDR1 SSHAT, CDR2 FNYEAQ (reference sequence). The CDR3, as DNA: TGTGCTAGCTCCCCGGTAGGGGTGGCTGGGGCCAACGTCCTGACTTTC. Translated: CASSPVGVAGANVLTF.

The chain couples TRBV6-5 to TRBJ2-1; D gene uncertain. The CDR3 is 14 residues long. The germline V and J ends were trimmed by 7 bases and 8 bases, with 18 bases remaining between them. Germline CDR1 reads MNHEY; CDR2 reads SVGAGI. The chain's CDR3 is CASTSGRMDDEQFF. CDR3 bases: TGTGCCAGCACTTCAGGCCGGATGGACGATGAGCAGTTCTTC.

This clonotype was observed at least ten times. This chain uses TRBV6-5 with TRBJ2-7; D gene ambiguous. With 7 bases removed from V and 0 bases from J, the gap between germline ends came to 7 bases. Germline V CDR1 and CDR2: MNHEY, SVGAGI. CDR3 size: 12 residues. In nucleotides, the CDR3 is TGTGCCAGCATAGGCAGCTCCTACGAGCAGTACTTC. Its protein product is CASIGSSYEQYF.

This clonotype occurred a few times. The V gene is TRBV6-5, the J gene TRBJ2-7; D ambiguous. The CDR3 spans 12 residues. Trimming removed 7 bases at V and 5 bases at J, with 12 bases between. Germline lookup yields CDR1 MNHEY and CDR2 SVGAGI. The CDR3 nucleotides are TGTGCCAGCACCGGACCGCGTCACGAGCAGTACTTC. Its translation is CASTGPRHEQYF.

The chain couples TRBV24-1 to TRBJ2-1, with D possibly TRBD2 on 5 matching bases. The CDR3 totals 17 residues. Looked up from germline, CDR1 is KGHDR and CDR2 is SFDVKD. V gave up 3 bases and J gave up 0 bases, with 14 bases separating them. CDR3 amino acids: CATSDASGEHSYNEQFF. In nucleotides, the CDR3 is TGTGCCACCAGTGATGCCTCCGGGGAGCACTCCTACAATGAGCAGTTCTTC.

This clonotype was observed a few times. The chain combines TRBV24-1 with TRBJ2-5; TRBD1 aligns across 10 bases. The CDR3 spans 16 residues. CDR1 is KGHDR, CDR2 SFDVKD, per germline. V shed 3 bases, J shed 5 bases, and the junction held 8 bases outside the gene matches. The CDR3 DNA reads TGTGCCACCAGTGATCCCCGACAGGGGGCGGCGGAGACCCAGTACTTC. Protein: CATSDPRQGAAETQYF.

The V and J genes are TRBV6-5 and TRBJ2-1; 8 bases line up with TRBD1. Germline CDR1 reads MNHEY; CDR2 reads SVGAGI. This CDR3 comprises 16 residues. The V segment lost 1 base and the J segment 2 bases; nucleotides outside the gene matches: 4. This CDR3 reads CASSYFRQGPYNEQFF. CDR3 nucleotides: TGTGCCAGCAGTTACTTCCGACAGGGGCCCTACAATGAGCAGTTCTTC.

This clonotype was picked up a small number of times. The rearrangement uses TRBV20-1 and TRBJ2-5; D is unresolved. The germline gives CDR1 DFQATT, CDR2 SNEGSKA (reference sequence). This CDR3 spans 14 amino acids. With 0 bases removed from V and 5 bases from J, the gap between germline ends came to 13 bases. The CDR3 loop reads CSARDVMVGETQYF. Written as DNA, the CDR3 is TGCAGTGCTAGAGATGTCATGGTCGGCGAGACCCAGTACTTC.